Listed below are T cell receptor beta chains from one sample, sequenced in a study of T cell responses to AZD1222 COVID-19 vaccine. Method: immunoSEQ multiplex PCR; TCRdb's copy keeps in-frame clones and lacks some. The repertoire holds 90,000 to 150,000 clones, 75% to 90% seen once, with 2% to 3% in the top ten. Sequences were derived from peripheral blood, sampled 28 days after the second AZD1222 dose. These TCRs come from an adult who received the AZD1222 COVID-19 vaccine. CDR3s include the opening cysteine and the closing phenylalanine or tryptophan. A D gene is named only where the DNA matches it firmly. Only some rows state a clone size, as once, few, many or a class for expanded clones.

j_gene | abundance | d_gene | v_gene | CDR3aa | CDR3nt
TRBJ2-3 | - | - | TRBV12-2 | CASRFPRSPSTDTQYF | TGTGCAAGTCGCTTCCCGAGGAGCCCTAGCACAGATACGCAGTATTTT
TRBJ1-3 | - | TRBD1 | TRBV7-2 | CASSLLQGAAGNTIYF | TGTGCCAGCAGCTTACTACAGGGGGCTGCCGGAAACACCATATATTTT
TRBJ1-3 | - | - | TRBV5-1 | CASSLAADIGNTIYF | TGCGCCAGCAGCTTGGCGGCGGATATTGGAAACACCATATATTTT
TRBJ2-5 | - | - | TRBV19 | CATGRMETQYF | TGTGCCACAGGGAGGATGGAGACCCAGTACTTC
TRBJ2-7 | - | TRBD1 | TRBV28 | CASSAWTGSSYEQYF | TGTGCCAGCAGTGCTTGGACAGGGAGCTCCTACGAGCAGTACTTC
TRBJ1-2 | - | TRBD1 | TRBV5-6 | CASAPRVTGLYGYTF | TGTGCCAGCGCTCCGCGGGTGACAGGGCTCTATGGCTACACCTTC
TRBJ2-5 | - | - | TRBV11-2 | CASSLSGAKETQYF | TGTGCCAGCAGCTTGTCCGGGGCTAAAGAGACCCAGTACTTC
TRBJ1-3 | - | - | TRBV29-1 | CSVELGPSGNTIYF | TGCAGCGTTGAGTTGGGACCGTCTGGAAACACCATATATTTT
TRBJ1-5 | - | - | TRBV10-3 | CAISNTGVGSVNQPQHF | TGTGCCATCAGTAATACCGGCGTGGGGTCCGTCAATCAGCCCCAGCATTTT
TRBJ1-3 | - | TRBD1 | TRBV6-2/TRBV6-3 | CASSYYTYGPTGHTGNTIYF | TGTGCCAGCAGTTACTACACCTATGGACCGACAGGGCATACTGGAAACACCATATATTTT
TRBJ2-2 | - | - | TRBV18 | CASSPGHGTGELFF | TGTGCCAGCTCACCTGGACACGGCACCGGGGAGCTGTTTTTT
TRBJ1-2 | once | - | TRBV5-1 | CASSLGPGTPYGYTF | TGCGCCAGCAGCTTGGGCCCGGGGACGCCCTATGGCTACACCTTC
TRBJ2-3 | few | - | TRBV11-3 | CASSLGIGAPPTDTQYF | TGTGCCAGCAGCTTAGGTATCGGGGCCCCTCCGACAGATACGCAGTATTTT
TRBJ1-5 | - | TRBD1 | TRBV7-2 | CASSDRQGNNQPQHF | TGTGCCAGCAGCGACCGACAGGGGAACAATCAGCCCCAGCATTTT
TRBJ1-4 | - | - | TRBV2 | CASTRGYGGGEKLFF | TGTGCCAGCACTAGGGGTTACGGGGGAGGAGAAAAACTGTTTTTT
TRBJ1-2 | - | TRBD1 | TRBV10-3 | CAISDRGTGRNGYTF | TGTGCCATCAGTGACCGAGGGACAGGGAGGAATGGCTACACCTTC
TRBJ1-6 | - | - | TRBV30 | CAWSLRYSPLHF | TGTGCCTGGAGCCTCAGGTACTCACCCCTCCACTTT
TRBJ2-7 | - | - | TRBV30 | CAWGGRWEQYF | TGTGCCTGGGGGGGCCGCTGGGAGCAGTACTTC
TRBJ1-1 | - | - | TRBV6-2/TRBV6-3 | CASSYSAGKYTEAFF | TGTGCCAGCAGTTACTCGGCTGGGAAATACACTGAAGCTTTCTTT
TRBJ1-1 | - | TRBD1 | TRBV27 | CASSLKAGGRSTEAFF | TGTGCCAGCAGTTTAAAGGCAGGGGGCCGGAGCACTGAAGCTTTCTTT
TRBJ1-2 | once | - | TRBV2 | CASSERQANYGYTF | TGTGCCAGCAGTGAAAGGCAGGCCAACTATGGCTACACCTTC
TRBJ1-5 | - | - | TRBV12-3/TRBV12-4 | CASSLSGNQPQHF | TGTGCCAGCAGTTTATCGGGGAATCAGCCCCAGCATTTT
TRBJ1-1 | - | - | TRBV3-1/TRBV3-2 | CASSQWMRPTEAFF | TGTGCCAGCAGCCAATGGATGAGACCCACTGAAGCTTTCTTT